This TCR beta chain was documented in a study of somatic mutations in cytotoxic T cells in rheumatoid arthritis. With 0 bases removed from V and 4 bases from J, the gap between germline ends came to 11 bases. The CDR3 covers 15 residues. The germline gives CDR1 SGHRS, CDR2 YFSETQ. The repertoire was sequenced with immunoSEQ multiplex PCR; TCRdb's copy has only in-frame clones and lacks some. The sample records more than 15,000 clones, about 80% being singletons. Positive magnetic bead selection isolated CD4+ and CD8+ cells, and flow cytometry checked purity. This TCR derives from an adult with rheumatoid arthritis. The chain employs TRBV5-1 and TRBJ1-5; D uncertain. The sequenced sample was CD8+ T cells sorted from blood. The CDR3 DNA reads TGCGCCAGCAGCTTGGACAGCCGTATGAATCAGCCCCAGCATTTT. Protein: CASSLDSRMNQPQHF.